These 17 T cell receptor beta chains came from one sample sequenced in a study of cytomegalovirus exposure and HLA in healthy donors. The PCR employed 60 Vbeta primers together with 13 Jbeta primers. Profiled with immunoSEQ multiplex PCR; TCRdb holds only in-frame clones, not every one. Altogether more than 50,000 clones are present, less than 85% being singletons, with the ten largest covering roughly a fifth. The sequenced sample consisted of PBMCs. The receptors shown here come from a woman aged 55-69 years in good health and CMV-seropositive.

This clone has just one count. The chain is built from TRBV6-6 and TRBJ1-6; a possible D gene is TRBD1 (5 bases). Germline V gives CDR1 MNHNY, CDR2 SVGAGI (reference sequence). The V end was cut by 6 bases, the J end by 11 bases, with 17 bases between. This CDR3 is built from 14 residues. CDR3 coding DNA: TGTGCCAGCAGGGGGGGACCAAGAGGACCACCCCTCCACTTT. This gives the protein CASRGGPRGPPLHF.

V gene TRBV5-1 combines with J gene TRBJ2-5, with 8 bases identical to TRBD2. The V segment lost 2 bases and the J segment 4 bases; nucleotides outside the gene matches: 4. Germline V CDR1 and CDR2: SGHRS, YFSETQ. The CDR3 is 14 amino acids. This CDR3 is CASSFGGARETQYF. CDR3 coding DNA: TGCGCCAGCAGCTTCGGGGGGGCTCGAGAGACCCAGTACTTC.

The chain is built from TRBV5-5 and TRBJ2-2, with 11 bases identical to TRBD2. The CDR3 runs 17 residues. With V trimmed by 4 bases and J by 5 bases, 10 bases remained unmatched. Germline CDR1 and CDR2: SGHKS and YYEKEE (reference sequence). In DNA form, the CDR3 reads TGTGCCAGCAGCCGCCCCGGGACTAGCGGTGGAACCGGGGAGCTGTTTTTT. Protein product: CASSRPGTSGGTGELFF.

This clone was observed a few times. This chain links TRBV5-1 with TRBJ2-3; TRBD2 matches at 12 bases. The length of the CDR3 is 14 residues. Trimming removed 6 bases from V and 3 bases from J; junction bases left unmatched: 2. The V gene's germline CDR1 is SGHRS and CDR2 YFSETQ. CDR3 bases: TGCGCCAGCAAGACTAGCGGGGGAACAGATACGCAGTATTTT. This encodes CASKTSGGTDTQYF.

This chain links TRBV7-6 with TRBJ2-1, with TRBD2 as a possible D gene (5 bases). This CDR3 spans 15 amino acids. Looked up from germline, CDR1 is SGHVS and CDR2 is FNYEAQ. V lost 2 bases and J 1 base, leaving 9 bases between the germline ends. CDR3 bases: TGTGCCAGCAGCTTAATCGGGAAATCCTACAATGAGCAGTTCTTC. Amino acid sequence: CASSLIGKSYNEQFF.

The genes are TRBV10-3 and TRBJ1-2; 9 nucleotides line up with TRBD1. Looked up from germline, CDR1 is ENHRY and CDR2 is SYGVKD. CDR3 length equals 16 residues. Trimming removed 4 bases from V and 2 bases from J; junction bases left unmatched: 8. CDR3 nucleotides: TGTGCCATCAGTGCTTCCCACAGGGGGCTAAACTATGGCTACACCTTC. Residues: CAISASHRGLNYGYTF.

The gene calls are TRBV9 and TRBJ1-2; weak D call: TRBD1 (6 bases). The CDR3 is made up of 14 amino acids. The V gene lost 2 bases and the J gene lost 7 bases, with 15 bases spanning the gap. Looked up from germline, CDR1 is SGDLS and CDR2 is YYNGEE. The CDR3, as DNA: TGTGCCAGCAGCGTGACCCTGGTAGGGGGTGGCTACACCTTC. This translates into CASSVTLVGGGYTF.

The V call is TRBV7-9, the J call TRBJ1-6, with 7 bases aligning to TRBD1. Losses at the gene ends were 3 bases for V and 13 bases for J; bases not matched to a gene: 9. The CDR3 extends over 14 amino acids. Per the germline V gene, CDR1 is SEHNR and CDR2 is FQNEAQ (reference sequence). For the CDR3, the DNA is TGTGCCAGCAGCTTCGGACAGGCGTCGGGGCCCCTCCACTTT. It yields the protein CASSFGQASGPLHF.

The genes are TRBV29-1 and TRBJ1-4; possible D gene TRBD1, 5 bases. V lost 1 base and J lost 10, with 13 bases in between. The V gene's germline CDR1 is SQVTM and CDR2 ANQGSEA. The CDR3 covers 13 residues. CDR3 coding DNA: TGCAGCGTTGAAGGCAGGGTAACCGGAAAACTGTTTTTT. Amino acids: CSVEGRVTGKLFF.

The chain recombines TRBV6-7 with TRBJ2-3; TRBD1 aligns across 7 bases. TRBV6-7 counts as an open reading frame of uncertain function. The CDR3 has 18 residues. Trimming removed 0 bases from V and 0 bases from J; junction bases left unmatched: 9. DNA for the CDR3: TGTGCCAGCAGTTACTCGAGTACCCCGGGACAGAGCACAGATACGCAGTATTTT. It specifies CASSYSSTPGQSTDTQYF.

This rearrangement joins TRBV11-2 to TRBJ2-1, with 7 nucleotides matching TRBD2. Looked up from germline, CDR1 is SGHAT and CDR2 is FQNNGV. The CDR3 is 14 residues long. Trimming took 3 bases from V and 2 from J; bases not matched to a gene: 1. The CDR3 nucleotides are TGTGCCAGCAGCTTCAGCGGGGCCTACAATGAGCAGTTCTTC. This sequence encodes CASSFSGAYNEQFF.

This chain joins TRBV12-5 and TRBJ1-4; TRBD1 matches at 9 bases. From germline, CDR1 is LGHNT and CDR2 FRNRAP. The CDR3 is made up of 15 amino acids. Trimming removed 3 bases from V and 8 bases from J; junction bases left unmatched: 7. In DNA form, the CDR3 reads TGTGCTAGTGGTTTAGGGGACAGGGTTTGGGAAAAACTGTTTTTT. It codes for CASGLGDRVWEKLFF.

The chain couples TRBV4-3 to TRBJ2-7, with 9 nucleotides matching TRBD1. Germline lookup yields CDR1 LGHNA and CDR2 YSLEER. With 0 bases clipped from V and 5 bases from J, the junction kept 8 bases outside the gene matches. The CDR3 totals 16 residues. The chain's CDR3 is CASSQDRGQGVDEQYF. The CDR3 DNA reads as TGCGCCAGCAGCCAAGATCGGGGACAGGGTGTCGACGAGCAGTACTTC.

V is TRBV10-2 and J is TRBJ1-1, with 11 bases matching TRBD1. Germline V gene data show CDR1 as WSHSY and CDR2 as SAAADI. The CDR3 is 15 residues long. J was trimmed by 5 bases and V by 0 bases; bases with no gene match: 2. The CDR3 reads CASSESGQGETEAFF. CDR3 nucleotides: TGCGCCAGCAGTGAGTCGGGACAGGGGGAAACTGAAGCTTTCTTT.

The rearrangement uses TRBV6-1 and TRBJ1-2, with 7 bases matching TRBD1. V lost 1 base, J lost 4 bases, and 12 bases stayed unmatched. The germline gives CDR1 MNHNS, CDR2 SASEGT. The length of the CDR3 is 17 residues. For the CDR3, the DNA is TGTGCCAGCAGTGAAGTTTTAGGACAGGCCGACGTCTATGGCTACACCTTC. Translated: CASSEVLGQADVYGYTF.

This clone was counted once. The CDR3 here is CASSQENYSTDTQYF. For the CDR3, the DNA is TGTGCCAGCAGCCAAGAAAACTATTCCACAGATACGCAGTATTTT. J is TRBJ2-3 and V is TRBV4-2; no reliable D call. This CDR3 spans 15 amino acids. Germline V gene lookup returns CDR1 LGHNA and CDR2 YNFKEQ. V was pared by 0 bases and J by 2 bases, with 9 bases between.

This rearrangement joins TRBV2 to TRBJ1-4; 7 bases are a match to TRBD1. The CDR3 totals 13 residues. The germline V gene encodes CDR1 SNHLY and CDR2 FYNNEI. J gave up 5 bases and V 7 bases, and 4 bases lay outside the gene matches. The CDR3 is CASTGTENEKLFF. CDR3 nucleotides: TGTGCCAGCACCGGGACAGAGAATGAAAAACTGTTTTTT.